Described below is a single T cell receptor (beta chain) sequence and its context. Its antigen specificity is not known. No much larger clone is present one base from it, and per-base qualities are unavailable. Library prep was done by the immunoSEQ multiplex PCR assay. TCRdb limited this immuneACCESS table to in-frame rearrangements with V and J called. A share of clones is missing; checked studies link under half to unresolved V genes, and the rest is unexplained. The sample table shows 15,000 to 19,000 clones, and roughly 83% are seen once. The ten largest clones represent about a sixth of the sample. This sample is part of a study of T cell changes during pregnancy in multiple sclerosis (dated by TCRdb to the late 2010s). The study in broad terms: Changes in the T cell repertoire over the course of pregnancy were examined in this study in women with multiple sclerosis.

Sequencing used CD8+ T cells from peripheral blood mononuclear cells, obtained after pregnancy. The clonotype originates from a female donor in good health, enrolled as a control in a pregnancy study.

The CDR3 reads CASSQRGGEADTQYF. The DNA sequence reads TGCGCCAGCAGCCAACGAGGGGGCGAAGCAGATACGCAGTATTTT. The chain is assembled from TRBV4-3 and TRBJ2-3; 7 middle bases align to TRBD1. In the germline V gene, CDR1 corresponds to LGHNA and CDR2 to YSLEER. From its cysteine to its phenylalanine, the CDR3 spans 15 amino acids. The DNA shown is the 45-base CDR3, in frame from base 1. Trimming leaves V shorter by 2 bases and J shorter by 4 bases, with the junction holding 6 bases beyond the gene matches.